These 25 T cell receptor beta chains were sequenced from one sample in a study of identical twins. TCRdb passed the 5' RACE reads through MiXCR, listing each CDR3 protein once. The sample contains approximately 490,000 distinct CDR3 sequences, 20% to 25% of which appear only once. The same sample was also studied in work on yellow fever vaccine responses in identical twins.

What was sequenced was CD4+ T cells sorted from blood. These receptors all come from a woman between 18 and 30 years old in good health.

The V call is TRBV7-8, the J call TRBJ2-2; a weak D match, TRBD2 (6 bases). Germline values: CDR1 SGHVS, CDR2 FQNEAQ. V shed 5 bases and J shed 4 bases, with 14 bases lying between them. This CDR3 is 15 amino acids long. The CDR3 region has the DNA TGTGCCAGCAGCCCTCCAACAGCGGGCACCGGGGAGCTGTTTTTT. It is translated as CASSPPTAGTGELFF.

This clonotype showed up just once. J is TRBJ1-4 and V is TRBV6-1, with 7 bases that match TRBD1. The trim removed 8 bases at V and 0 bases at J, leaving 3 bases unmatched. The germline CDR1 and CDR2 sequences are MNHNS and SASEGT. CDR3 length: 14 amino acids. CDR3 amino acids: CASGQATTNEKLFF. CDR3 in DNA: TGTGCCAGCGGACAGGCTACAACTAATGAAAAACTGTTTTTT.

This clonotype was seen only a few times. The chain uses TRBV11-2 and TRBJ2-2; 16 bases are shared with TRBD2. This CDR3 comprises 18 residues. The germline CDR1 and CDR2 sequences are SGHAT and FQNNGV. The junction had 7 bases not matched to a gene; V was cut back by 5 bases and J by 4 bases. This CDR3 reads CASSPRGLAGGFTGELFF. CDR3 in DNA: TGTGCCAGCAGCCCCCGGGGACTAGCGGGAGGGTTCACCGGGGAGCTGTTTTTT.

This clonotype has only a few counts. V is TRBV20-1 and J is TRBJ2-1; TRBD2 aligns across 8 bases. The CDR3 is 13 residues long. Germline-derived CDR1 and CDR2 are DFQATT and SNEGSKA (reference sequence). The CDR3 here is CGTVAGSYNEQFF. CDR3 coding DNA: TGCGGGACGGTAGCGGGATCCTACAATGAGCAGTTCTTC.

The CDR3 region has the DNA TGCGCCAGCAGCTTGCCAGGCCCGAACACCGGGGAGCTGTTTTTT. It codes for CASSLPGPNTGELFF. The chain combines TRBV5-1 with TRBJ2-2; no clear D gene. Trimming left V 1 base short and J 0 bases short, with 7 bases between. The CDR3 has 15 residues. The V gene's germline CDR1 is SGHRS and CDR2 YFSETQ.

The gene calls are TRBV20-1 and TRBJ2-7, with D possibly matching TRBD2 (5 bases). Germline CDR1 is DFQATT and CDR2 is SNEGSKA (reference sequence). V shed 6 bases and J shed 5 bases, with 23 bases lying between them. This CDR3 region has 15 residues. The CDR3 region is CSAPPPGKQVDEQYF. DNA of the CDR3: TGCAGTGCCCCTCCCCCGGGGAAGCAGGTCGACGAGCAGTACTTC.

V and J are TRBV5-1 and TRBJ1-6; TRBD1 aligns across 7 bases. The CDR3 runs to 14 residues. V dropped 4 bases and J dropped 7; count of bases not matched to a gene: 5. The germline V gene encodes CDR1 SGHRS and CDR2 YFSETQ. The CDR3, as DNA: TGCGCCAGCAGCCGGGACAGTAGCAATTCACCCCTCCACTTT. This translates into CASSRDSSNSPLHF.

The chain links TRBV5-1 to TRBJ2-5; TRBD2 aligns across 12 bases. CDR1 is SGHRS and CDR2 is YFSETQ in the germline V gene. The V gene end was trimmed by 6 bases and the J gene end by 2 bases; junction bases not matched to a gene: 5. The CDR3 has 15 amino acids. CDR3 nucleotide sequence: TGCGCCAGCACCATCGGGACTAGCGGGCAAGAGACCCAGTACTTC. It specifies CASTIGTSGQETQYF. The full variable domain, with the rest looked up from reference TRBV5-1 and TRBJ2-5, is KAGVTQTPRYLIKTRGQQVTLSCSPISGHRSVSWYQQTPGQGLQFLFEYFSETQRNKGNFPGRFSGRQFSNSRSEMNVSTLELGDSALYLCASTIGTSGQETQYFGPGTRLLVL.

This clonotype was picked up a small number of times. The chain joins TRBV7-9 to TRBJ1-1; 9 bases are a match to TRBD1. The CDR3 runs to 14 residues. V was pared by 6 bases and J by 5 bases, with 7 bases of the junction left unmatched. Germline values: CDR1 SEHNR, CDR2 FQNEAQ (reference sequence). The CDR3 loop is CASRVQTGGTEAFF. The CDR3 bases are TGTGCCAGCAGAGTACAGACAGGGGGGACTGAAGCTTTCTTT. The complete variable domain, with remaining parts taken from reference TRBV7-9 and TRBJ1-1, reads DTGVSQNPRHKITKRGQNVTFRCDPISEHNRLYWYRQTLGQGPEFLTYFQNEAQLEKSRLLSDRFSAERPKGSFSTLEIQRTEQGDSAMYLCASRVQTGGTEAFFGQGTRLTVV.

In its sample, this clonotype was seen a few times. The chain carries TRBV5-1 and TRBJ2-1; weak D call: TRBD1 (5 bases). The V and J ends lost 4 bases and 7 bases respectively, with 21 bases between them. The germline V gene has CDR1 SGHRS and CDR2 YFSETQ. This CDR3 contains 16 residues. This CDR3 is CASSPNKDISSNEQFF. As DNA, the CDR3 is TGCGCCAGCAGCCCAAATAAGGACATATCTTCGAATGAGCAGTTCTTC.

This sequence joins TRBV11-2 and TRBJ2-1, with 7 nucleotides matching TRBD2. This CDR3 spans 16 amino acids. Germline V CDR1 and CDR2: SGHAT, FQNNGV. The junction had 12 bases not matched to a gene; V was cut back by 6 bases and J by 4 bases. The CDR3, as DNA: TGTGCCAGCAGTGAAGCTCCGGCGGGAGTATACAATGAGCAGTTCTTC. Encoded protein: CASSEAPAGVYNEQFF.

This clonotype was recorded a few times. The chain recombines TRBV12-3 or TRBV12-4 with TRBJ2-7, with a possible D match to TRBD2 (5 bases). The CDR3 is 14 amino acids. With 5 bases removed from V and 0 bases from J, the gap between germline ends came to 11 bases. CDR3 residues: CASSIGGSSYEQYV. Written as DNA, the CDR3 is TGTGCCAGCAGTATCGGCGGGTCCTCCTACGAGCAGTACGTC.

This clonotype was observed a handful of times. V and J are TRBV5-1 and TRBJ2-7, with 11 bases aligning to TRBD1. J gave up 4 bases and V 3 bases, and 6 bases lay outside the gene matches. The CDR3 spans 15 residues. Germline V gives CDR1 SGHRS, CDR2 YFSETQ. The CDR3 coding sequence is TGCGCCAGCAGCTGGGGGGACAGGGGGATGTACGAGCAGTACTTC. It yields the protein CASSWGDRGMYEQYF.

Only a few counts were recorded for this clonotype. The chain carries TRBV12-3 or TRBV12-4 and TRBJ2-1; 7 bases are shared with TRBD1. The CDR3 sequence is 14 residues long. V dropped 6 bases and J dropped 4; count of bases not matched to a gene: 6. This chain's CDR3 is CASRPRQGYNEQFF. The CDR3 bases are TGTGCCAGCAGACCTAGACAGGGATACAATGAGCAGTTCTTC.

This clonotype was counted a few times. V gene TRBV12-3 or TRBV12-4 combines with J gene TRBJ2-5, with a tentative D call TRBD2 (6 bases). V gave up 7 bases and J gave up 1 base, with 10 bases separating them. This CDR3 is built from 13 residues. CDR3 nucleotides: TGTGCCAGCAAGTCGGGAGTCCAAGAGACCCAGTACTTC. Amino acids: CASKSGVQETQYF.

The chain recombines TRBV7-9 with TRBJ2-3, with 14 bases identical to TRBD2. This CDR3 is built from 16 residues. The J segment lost 4 bases and the V segment lost 5 bases, leaving 5 bases of the junction unmatched. Germline V gene lookup returns CDR1 SEHNR and CDR2 FQNEAQ (reference sequence). CDR3 residues: CASSPGGLAGADTQYF. CDR3 sequence (DNA): TGTGCCAGCAGCCCGGGGGGACTAGCGGGAGCAGATACGCAGTATTTT.

The rearrangement joins TRBV7-2 to TRBJ1-6; no clear D gene. The V gene's germline CDR1 is SGHTA and CDR2 FQGNSA. Deletions cut 4 bases from V and 9 bases from J, with 7 bases between. The CDR3 is 12 residues long. The CDR3 here is CASSYSASPLHF. CDR3 DNA sequence: TGTGCCAGCAGCTATAGCGCTTCACCCCTCCACTTT.

In this sample, this clonotype turned up a few times. V gene TRBV15 combines with J gene TRBJ2-1, with D hard to call. This CDR3 has 15 amino acids. Germline lookup yields CDR1 LNHNV and CDR2 YYDKDF (reference sequence). V lost 1 base and J lost 8, with 15 bases in between. CDR3 nucleotide sequence: TGTGCCACCAGCAGAGCCGATTATGGATTCTATGAGCAGTTCTTC. Encoded protein: CATSRADYGFYEQFF.

This chain links TRBV3-1 with TRBJ1-6; D unclear. Trimming took 0 bases from V and 6 from J, leaving 9 bases between them. Looked up from germline, CDR1 is LGHDT and CDR2 is YNNKEL (reference sequence). This CDR3 region has 15 residues. CDR3 region: CASSQDLTRNSPLHF. CDR3 sequence (DNA): TGTGCCAGCAGCCAAGATTTAACACGTAATTCACCCCTCCACTTT.

This clonotype showed up just a few times. The chain has TRBV10-3 and TRBJ2-3, with D hard to call. The V gene's germline CDR1 is ENHRY and CDR2 SYGVKD. Trimming stripped 0 bases from V and 1 base from J, with 11 bases between. The length of the CDR3 is 16 residues. The DNA of the CDR3 is TGTGCCATCAGTGAGTCTGGAGACGGAGGCACAGATACGCAGTATTTT. The encoded protein is CAISESGDGGTDTQYF.

J is TRBJ2-7 and V is TRBV7-9; the D gene is possibly TRBD1 (5 bases). CDR1 and CDR2 from the germline V gene are SEHNR and FQNEAQ (reference sequence). V was clipped by 4 bases and J by 5 bases, with 9 bases between them. The CDR3 contains 12 residues. CDR3 DNA: TGTGCCAGCAGCTCTAGGGGTAACGAGCAGTACTTC. Translated, it gives CASSSRGNEQYF. The full variable domain, with the rest looked up from reference TRBV7-9 and TRBJ2-7, is DTGVSQNPRHKITKRGQNVTFRCDPISEHNRLYWYRQTLGQGPEFLTYFQNEAQLEKSRLLSDRFSAERPKGSFSTLEIQRTEQGDSAMYLCASSSRGNEQYFGPGTRLTVT.

This chain links TRBV28 with TRBJ2-4; TRBD1 matches at 7 bases. Germline CDR1 is MDHEN and CDR2 is SYDVKM. This CDR3 region has 16 residues. The J segment lost 1 base and the V segment lost 5 bases, leaving 8 bases of the junction unmatched. CDR3 bases: TGTGCCAGCAGTGTTCAGGGGGAATTGGCCAAAAACATTCAGTACTTC. Encoded protein: CASSVQGELAKNIQYF.

This clonotype was detected only a few times. V and J are TRBV6-2 or TRBV6-3 and TRBJ2-6; D not certain. Germline values: CDR1 MNHEY, CDR2 SVGEGT. There are 15 residues in the CDR3. Trimming stripped 7 bases from V and 2 bases from J, with 12 bases between. CDR3 amino acids: CASNPLRAGANVLTF. The CDR3 bases are TGTGCCAGCAACCCCTTAAGGGCTGGGGCCAACGTCCTGACTTTC.

This clonotype has just a few counts. The chain couples TRBV5-1 to TRBJ1-2, with 9 bases aligning to TRBD1. Germline CDR1 reads SGHRS; CDR2 reads YFSETQ. CDR3 size: 13 residues. With V trimmed by 4 bases and J by 8 bases, 6 bases remained unmatched. The DNA for the CDR3 is TGCGCCAGCAGCGCGGACAGGGGAGCGGGCTACACCTTC. Amino acids: CASSADRGAGYTF.

This clonotype was seen ten or more times. The J gene is TRBJ1-4, the V gene TRBV5-1, with D unclear. Germline V gene data show CDR1 as SGHRS and CDR2 as YFSETQ. The CDR3 length is 13 residues. V was trimmed by 4 bases and J by 7 bases, leaving 11 bases between them. CDR3 region: CASSKERAEKLFF. The CDR3 coding sequence is TGCGCCAGCAGCAAAGAAAGAGCTGAAAAACTGTTTTTT.